These 10 T cell receptor beta chains originate from one sample sequenced in a study of OX40 agonist ivuxolimab in advanced cancers. The protocol was immunoSEQ multiplex PCR, while the TCRdb copy is restricted to in-frame clones and leaves out a portion. The sample contains tens of thousands of clones, around nine tenths of which appear only once. Specimen: CD4+ or CD8+ T cells sorted from blood, collected in a trial of the OX40 agonist ivuxolimab. These receptors were obtained from an adult with an advanced solid tumor such as melanoma, head and neck, liver or kidney cancer.

The gene calls are TRBV11-1 and TRBJ1-1; TRBD1 is a possible D gene (5 bases). Germline-derived CDR1 and CDR2 are SGHAT and FQDESV (reference sequence). The CDR3 extends over 16 amino acids. The ends were cut back, 5 bases at V and 2 bases at J, with 18 bases in the middle. CDR3 DNA sequence: TGTGCCAGCAGCAGGTGGGGCCCGGAGGGAAACACTGAAGCTTTCTTT. This translates into CASSRWGPEGNTEAFF.

CDR3 protein: CASSVRDGLGQGVSTGELFF. The DNA for the CDR3 is TGTGCCAGCAGCGTACGGGACGGGTTGGGACAGGGGGTCTCCACCGGGGAGCTGTTTTTT. The rearrangement links TRBV9 to TRBJ2-2, with 11 bases identical to TRBD1. Germline CDR1 is SGDLS and CDR2 is YYNGEE. The CDR3 consists of 20 residues. With 1 base clipped from V and 4 bases from J, the junction kept 15 bases outside the gene matches.

This clone has only a few counts. V is TRBV9 and J is TRBJ1-5; D unresolved. The germline CDR1 and CDR2 sequences are SGDLS and YYNGEE. The CDR3 runs 15 residues. Trimming stripped 6 bases from V and 0 bases from J, with 13 bases between. The CDR3 spells CASNRGADSNQPQHF. The CDR3 DNA sequence: TGTGCCAGCAACCGCGGAGCTGATAGCAATCAGCCCCAGCATTTT.

This clone has just a few counts. J is TRBJ1-1 and V is TRBV19; 7 nucleotides align to TRBD1. The V segment lost 9 bases and the J segment 3 bases; nucleotides outside the gene matches: 7. This CDR3 is built from 13 residues. CDR1 LNHDA and CDR2 SQIVND come from the germline V gene (reference sequence). The CDR3 loop is CASRRQGDTEAFF. The CDR3 DNA sequence: TGTGCCAGCCGACGACAGGGCGACACTGAAGCTTTCTTT.

The chain joins TRBV2 to TRBJ2-3; 10 bases line up with TRBD1. CDR1 and CDR2 (germline): SNHLY, FYNNEI. This CDR3 has 14 residues. V was clipped by 7 bases and J by 3 bases; unmatched bases: 4. CDR3 residues: CASIRDRGTDTQYF. CDR3 nucleotide sequence: TGTGCCAGCATACGGGACAGGGGTACAGATACGCAGTATTTT.

This clone was recorded once. The chain links TRBV28 to TRBJ1-4, with D possibly being TRBD1 (5 bases). Germline values: CDR1 MDHEN, CDR2 SYDVKM. The CDR3 runs 15 residues. V gave up 2 bases and J gave up 4 bases, with 11 bases separating them. The CDR3 DNA is TGTGCCAGCAGTTTAATGGGGACGAGTAATGAAAAACTGTTTTTT. As protein: CASSLMGTSNEKLFF.

The V gene is TRBV7-2, the J gene TRBJ1-2; no clear D. This CDR3 spans 15 amino acids. Germline CDR1 SGHTA, CDR2 FQGNSA. Trimming stripped 0 bases from V and 8 bases from J, with 16 bases between. CDR3 protein: CASSLAQVSWGGYTF. DNA for the CDR3: TGTGCCAGCAGCTTAGCGCAGGTCTCTTGGGGAGGCTACACCTTC.

The rearrangement joins TRBV5-1 to TRBJ1-1; D gene uncertain. V dropped 4 bases and J dropped 3 bases, with 13 bases sitting between them. CDR3 size: 14 residues. The germline CDR1 and CDR2 sequences are SGHRS and YFSETQ. The DNA of the CDR3 is TGCGCCAGCAGCCCCCGGGCCCCAGACACTGAAGCTTTCTTT. This translates into CASSPRAPDTEAFF.

The chain carries TRBV4-1 and TRBJ2-6, with no clear D. Germline values: CDR1 MGHRA, CDR2 YSYEKL. V was shortened by 3 bases and J by 2 bases, with 17 bases between the two germline ends. The CDR3 loop spans 18 amino acids. CDR3 bases: TGCGCCAGCAGCCATCCTACGACCACCTCGCCTGGGGCCAACGTCCTGACTTTC. Translating gives CASSHPTTTSPGANVLTF.

The rearrangement joins TRBV6-5 to TRBJ2-7; possibly TRBD1 for D (6 bases). V lost 7 bases to trimming and J lost 4 bases, with 20 bases between them. Germline lookup yields CDR1 MNHEY and CDR2 SVGAGI. The CDR3 consists of 15 residues. The chain's CDR3 is CASTALFQTGYEQYF. DNA of the CDR3: TGTGCCAGCACCGCCCTTTTCCAGACAGGTTACGAGCAGTACTTC.